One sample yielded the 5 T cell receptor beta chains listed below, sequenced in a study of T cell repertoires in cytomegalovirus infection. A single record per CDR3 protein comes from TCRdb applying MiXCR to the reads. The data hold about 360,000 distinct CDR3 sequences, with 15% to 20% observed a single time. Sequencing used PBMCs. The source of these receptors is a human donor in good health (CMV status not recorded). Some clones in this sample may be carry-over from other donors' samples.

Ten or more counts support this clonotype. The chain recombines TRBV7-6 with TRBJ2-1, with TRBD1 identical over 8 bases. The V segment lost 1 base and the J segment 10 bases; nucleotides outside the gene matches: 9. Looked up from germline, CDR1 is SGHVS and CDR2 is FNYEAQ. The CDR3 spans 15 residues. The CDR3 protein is CASSLEGTGPREQFF. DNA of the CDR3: TGTGCCAGCAGCTTAGAAGGGACAGGACCTAGGGAGCAGTTCTTC.

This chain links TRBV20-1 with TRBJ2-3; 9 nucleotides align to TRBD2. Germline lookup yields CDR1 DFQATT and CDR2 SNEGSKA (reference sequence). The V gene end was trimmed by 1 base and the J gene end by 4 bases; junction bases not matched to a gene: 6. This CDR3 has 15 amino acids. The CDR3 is CSARGGSGSADTQYF. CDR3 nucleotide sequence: TGCAGTGCTAGAGGGGGTAGCGGGAGCGCAGATACGCAGTATTTT.

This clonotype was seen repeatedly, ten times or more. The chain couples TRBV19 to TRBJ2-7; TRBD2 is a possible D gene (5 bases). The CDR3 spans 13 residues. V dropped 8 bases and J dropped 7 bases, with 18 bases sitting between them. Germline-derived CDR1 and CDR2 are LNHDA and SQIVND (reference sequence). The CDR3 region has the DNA TGTGCCAGTTCCCATGTCCCTAGAGGGGAGCAGTACTTC. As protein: CASSHVPRGEQYF.

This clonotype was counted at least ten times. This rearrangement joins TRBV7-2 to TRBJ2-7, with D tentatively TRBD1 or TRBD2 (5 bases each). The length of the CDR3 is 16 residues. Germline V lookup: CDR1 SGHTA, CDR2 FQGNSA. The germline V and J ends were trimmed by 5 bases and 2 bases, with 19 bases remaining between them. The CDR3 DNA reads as TGTGCCAGCAGCCCCACGGCAGGGAGTATAACCTACGAGCAGTACTTC. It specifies CASSPTAGSITYEQYF.

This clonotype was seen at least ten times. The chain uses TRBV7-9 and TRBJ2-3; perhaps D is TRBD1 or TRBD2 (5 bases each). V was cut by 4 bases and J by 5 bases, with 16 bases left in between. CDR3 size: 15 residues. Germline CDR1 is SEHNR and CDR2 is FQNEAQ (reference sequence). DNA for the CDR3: TGTGCCAGCAGCTGGGACGGATACTTGGGAGATACGCAGTATTTT. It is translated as CASSWDGYLGDTQYF.